These T cell receptor beta chains were read from a single sample in a study of T cells after yellow fever vaccination. MiXCR, applied by TCRdb to the 5' RACE reads, yields one record per CDR3 protein. Here the sample spans roughly 300,000 distinct CDR3 sequences, about 6.6% being singletons. Sequencing was performed on PBMCs, taken approximately 40 days after the first yellow fever vaccination. The receptors were sampled from a man between 18 and 35 years old who received the YFV17D yellow fever vaccine. Each CDR3 is given without its conserved first and last residue. D genes are given only for firm matches.

D	J	V	CDR3
.	TRBJ2-1	TRBV9	ASSVAQGNEQF
TRBD1	TRBJ2-5	TRBV5-4	ASSAPTGVETQY
.	TRBJ2-7	TRBV20-1	SAQRRPTGAPEQY
.	TRBJ1-6	TRBV4-1	ASSPETGVDNSPLH
TRBD2	TRBJ2-1	TRBV7-9	ASSFSGGAGEQF
.	TRBJ2-5	TRBV6-2/TRBV6-3	ASRLAQETQY
TRBD1	TRBJ2-1	TRBV27	ASSNDRGGEQF
TRBD2	TRBJ2-1	TRBV7-3	ASSSERGYNEQF
.	TRBJ2-4	TRBV7-2	ASSLGRGAQAKNIQY
TRBD1	TRBJ1-1	TRBV5-1	ASSSTGTDMNTEAF
.	TRBJ2-1	TRBV20-1	SASQGSPNEQF
.	TRBJ1-3	TRBV6-5	ASSYSKGFGNTIY
.	TRBJ2-7	TRBV29-1	SAGRQESTEQY
TRBD2	TRBJ2-5	TRBV5-1	ASSKGTSVQETQY
TRBD2	TRBJ2-1	TRBV5-8	ASSVGLGLAIRDEQF